A selection of T cell receptor beta chains follows, all from one sample in a study of vaccination and CD4 T cells after COVID-19. Antigens of these TCRs are unknown. TCRdb re-analysed the PCR reads in MiXCR, keeping a single row per CDR3 protein. This sample has several thousand distinct CDR3 sequences, with approximately 42% found just once. What was sequenced was CD4+ T cells from blood, cultured in vitro. The receptors stem from a human donor in good health. The CDR3 runs from the conserved cysteine through the conserved F or W. Some rows have no size entry. The others give once, few or many, or a class for an expanded clone.

v_gene: TRBV20-1
abundance: few
j_gene: TRBJ2-1
CDR3aa: CSARDPGSAYNEQFF

v_gene: TRBV29-1
abundance: NA
j_gene: TRBJ2-7
CDR3aa: CSVPTPFRDRDHYEQYF

v_gene: TRBV6-5
abundance: few
j_gene: TRBJ1-1
CDR3aa: CASSYSSDLRDLNTEAFF

v_gene: TRBV7-9
abundance: few
j_gene: TRBJ2-1
CDR3aa: CASSLFVSPYNEQFF

v_gene: TRBV7-2
abundance: few
j_gene: TRBJ2-2
CDR3aa: CASSRRGSGAQELFF

v_gene: TRBV6-1
abundance: NA
j_gene: TRBJ2-1
CDR3aa: CASSRIPGLAGGPRNEQFF

v_gene: TRBV7-2
abundance: NA
j_gene: TRBJ2-7
CDR3aa: CASSLGTGLGEQYF

v_gene: TRBV7-6
abundance: NA
j_gene: TRBJ1-3
CDR3aa: CASSLATRQGAGGNTIYF

v_gene: TRBV20-1
abundance: NA
j_gene: TRBJ1-1
CDR3aa: CSARTGGMNTEAFF

v_gene: TRBV2
abundance: once
j_gene: TRBJ1-2
CDR3aa: CASSGGSGYTF